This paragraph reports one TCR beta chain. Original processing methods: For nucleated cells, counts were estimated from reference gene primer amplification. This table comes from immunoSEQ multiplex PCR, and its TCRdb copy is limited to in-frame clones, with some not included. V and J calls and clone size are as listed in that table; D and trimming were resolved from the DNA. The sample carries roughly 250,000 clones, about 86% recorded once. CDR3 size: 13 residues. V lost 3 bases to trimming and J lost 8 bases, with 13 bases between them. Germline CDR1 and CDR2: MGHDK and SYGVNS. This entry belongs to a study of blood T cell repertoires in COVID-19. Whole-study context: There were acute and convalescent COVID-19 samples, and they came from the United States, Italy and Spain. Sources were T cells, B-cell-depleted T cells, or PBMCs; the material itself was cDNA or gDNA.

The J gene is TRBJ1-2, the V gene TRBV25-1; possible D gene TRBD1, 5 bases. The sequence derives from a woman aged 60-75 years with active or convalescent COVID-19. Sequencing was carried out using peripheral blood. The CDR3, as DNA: TGTGCCAGCAGTGACAGGGTATGGAGCGGCTACACCTTC. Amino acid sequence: CASSDRVWSGYTF.